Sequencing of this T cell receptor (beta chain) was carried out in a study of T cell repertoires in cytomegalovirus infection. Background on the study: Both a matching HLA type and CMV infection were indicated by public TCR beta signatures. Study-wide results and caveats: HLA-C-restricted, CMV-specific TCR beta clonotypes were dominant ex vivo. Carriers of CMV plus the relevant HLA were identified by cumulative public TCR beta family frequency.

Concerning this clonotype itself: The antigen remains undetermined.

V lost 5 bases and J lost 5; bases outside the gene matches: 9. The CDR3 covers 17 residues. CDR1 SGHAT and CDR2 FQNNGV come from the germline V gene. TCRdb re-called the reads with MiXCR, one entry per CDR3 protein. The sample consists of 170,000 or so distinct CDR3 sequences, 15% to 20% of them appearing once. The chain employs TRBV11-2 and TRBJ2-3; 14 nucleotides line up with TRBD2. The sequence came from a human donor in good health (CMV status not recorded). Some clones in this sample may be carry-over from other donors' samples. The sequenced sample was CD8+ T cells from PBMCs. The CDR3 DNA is TGTGCCAGCAGCCTCATTCTGACTAGCGGGGGGGGAGATACGCAGTATTTT. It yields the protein CASSLILTSGGGDTQYF.